This T cell receptor beta chain appears in the sequencing data of a study of PD-L1 blockade in urothelial cancer. Study overall: Researchers found blood samples held a median of roughly 140,000 T cells.

Sequencing was performed with immunoSEQ multiplex PCR; in TCRdb, only in-frame clones are kept and a portion is missing. The sample consists of roughly 32,000 clones, more than 65% of them appearing once. This CDR3 comprises 16 residues. CDR1 is SSHAT and CDR2 is FNYEAQ in the germline V gene (reference sequence). In regard to this clone: One end of the junction is discordant with germline, which a read error may explain.

The source was PBMCs, collected around atezolizumab (anti-PD-L1) treatment. The rearrangement joins TRBV7-7 to TRBJ2-1; 9 positions agree with TRBD2. The clonotype was recovered from a man in his 60s with urothelial cancer. CDR3 bases: TGTGCTAGCAGCTTAGCCCTAGCGGGATCCTACAATGAGCAGTTCTTC. Its translation: CASSLALAGSYNEQFF.